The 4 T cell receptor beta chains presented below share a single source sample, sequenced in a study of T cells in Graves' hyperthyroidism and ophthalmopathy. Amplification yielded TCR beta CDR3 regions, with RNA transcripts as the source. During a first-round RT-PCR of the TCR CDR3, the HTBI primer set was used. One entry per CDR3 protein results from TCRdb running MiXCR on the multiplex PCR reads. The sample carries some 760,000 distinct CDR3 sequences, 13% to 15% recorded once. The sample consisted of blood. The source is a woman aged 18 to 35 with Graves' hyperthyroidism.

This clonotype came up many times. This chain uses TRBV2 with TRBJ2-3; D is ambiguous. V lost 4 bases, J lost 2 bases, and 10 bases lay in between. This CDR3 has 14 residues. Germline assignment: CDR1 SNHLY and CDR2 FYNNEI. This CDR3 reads CASSVGSSTDTQYF. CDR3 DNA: TGTGCCAGCAGTGTGGGGTCTTCCACAGATACGCAGTATTTT.

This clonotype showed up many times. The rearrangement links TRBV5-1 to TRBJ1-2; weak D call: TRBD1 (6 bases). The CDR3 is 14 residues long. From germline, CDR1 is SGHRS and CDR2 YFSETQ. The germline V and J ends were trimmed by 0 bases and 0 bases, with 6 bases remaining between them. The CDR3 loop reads CASSLDRANYGYTF. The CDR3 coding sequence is TGCGCCAGCAGCTTGGACAGGGCTAACTATGGCTACACCTTC.

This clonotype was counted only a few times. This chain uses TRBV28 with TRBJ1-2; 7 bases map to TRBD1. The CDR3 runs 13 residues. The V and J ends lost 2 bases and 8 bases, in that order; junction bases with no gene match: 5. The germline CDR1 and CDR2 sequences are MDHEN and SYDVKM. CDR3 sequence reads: CASSLSSRGGYTF. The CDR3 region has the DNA TGTGCCAGCAGTTTAAGCTCCAGGGGGGGCTACACCTTC.

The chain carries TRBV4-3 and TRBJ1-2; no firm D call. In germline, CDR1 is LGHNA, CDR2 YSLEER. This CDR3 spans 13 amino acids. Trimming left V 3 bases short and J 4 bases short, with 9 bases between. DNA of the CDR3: TGCGCCAGCAGCCAGGGAGAGGGCTATGGCTACACCTTC. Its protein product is CASSQGEGYGYTF.